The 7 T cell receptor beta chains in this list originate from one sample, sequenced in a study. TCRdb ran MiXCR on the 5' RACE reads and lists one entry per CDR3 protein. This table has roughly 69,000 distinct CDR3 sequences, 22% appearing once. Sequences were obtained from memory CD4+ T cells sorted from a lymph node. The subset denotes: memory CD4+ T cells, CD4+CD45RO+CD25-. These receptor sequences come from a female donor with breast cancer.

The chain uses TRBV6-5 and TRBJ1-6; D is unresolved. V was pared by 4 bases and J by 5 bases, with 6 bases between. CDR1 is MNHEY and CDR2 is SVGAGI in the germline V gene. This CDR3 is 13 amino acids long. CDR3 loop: CASSFRNNSPLHF. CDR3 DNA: TGTGCCAGCAGTTTCCGTAATAATTCACCCCTCCACTTT.

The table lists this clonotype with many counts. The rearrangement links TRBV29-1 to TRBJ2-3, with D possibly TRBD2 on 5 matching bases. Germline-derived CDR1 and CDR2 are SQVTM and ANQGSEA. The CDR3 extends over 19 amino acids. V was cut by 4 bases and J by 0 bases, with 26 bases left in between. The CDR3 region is CSVGEPRMAGDTSTDTQYF. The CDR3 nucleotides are TGCAGCGTTGGCGAGCCCCGGATGGCGGGTGACACTAGCACAGATACGCAGTATTTT.

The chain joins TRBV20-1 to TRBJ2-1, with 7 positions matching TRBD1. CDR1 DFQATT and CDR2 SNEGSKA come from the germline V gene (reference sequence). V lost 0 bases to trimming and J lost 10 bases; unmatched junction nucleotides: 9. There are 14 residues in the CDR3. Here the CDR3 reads CSAREPRGSGEQFF. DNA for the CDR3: TGCAGTGCTAGAGAGCCCAGGGGGAGCGGAGAGCAGTTCTTC.

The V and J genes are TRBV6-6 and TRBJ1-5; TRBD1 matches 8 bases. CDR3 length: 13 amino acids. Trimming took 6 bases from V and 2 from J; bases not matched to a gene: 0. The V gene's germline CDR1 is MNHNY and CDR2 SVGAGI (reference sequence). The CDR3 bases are TGTGCCAGCAGGGGACAGGGCAATCAGCCCCAGCATTTT. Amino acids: CASRGQGNQPQHF.

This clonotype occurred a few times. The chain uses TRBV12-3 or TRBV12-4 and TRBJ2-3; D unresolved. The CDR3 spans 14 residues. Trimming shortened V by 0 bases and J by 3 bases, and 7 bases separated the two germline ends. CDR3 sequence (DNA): TGTGCCAGCAGTTTAGCCCCCAGTACAGATACGCAGTATTTT. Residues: CASSLAPSTDTQYF.

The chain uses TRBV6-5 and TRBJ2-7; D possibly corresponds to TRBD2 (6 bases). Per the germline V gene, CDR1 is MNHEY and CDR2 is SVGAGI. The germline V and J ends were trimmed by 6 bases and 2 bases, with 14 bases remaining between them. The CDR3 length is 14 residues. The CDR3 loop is CASSRDGLTYEQYF. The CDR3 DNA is TGTGCCAGCAGCCGGGACGGACTAACCTACGAGCAGTACTTC.

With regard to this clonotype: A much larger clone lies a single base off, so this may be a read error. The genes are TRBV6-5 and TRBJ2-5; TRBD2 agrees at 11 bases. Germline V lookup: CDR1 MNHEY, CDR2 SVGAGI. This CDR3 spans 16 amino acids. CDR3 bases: TGTGTCAGCAGCTCTACTAGCGGGAGTATTAAAGAGACCCAGTACTTC. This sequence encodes CVSSSTSGSIKETQYF.